This record concerns one T cell receptor (beta chain) sequence. V trimming: 3 bases; J trimming: 4 bases; junction bases outside the gene matches: 7. The CDR3 runs 14 residues. Germline loops: CDR1 SGHRS, CDR2 YFSETQ. The source of the sample is a study of blood T cell repertoires in COVID-19. Study background: The cDNA or gDNA used as material had been derived from T cells, B-cell-depleted T cells, or PBMCs.

Method: immunoSEQ multiplex PCR; TCRdb's copy keeps in-frame clones and lacks some. Of roughly 200,000 clones in the sample, 70% to 90% were seen once. The receptor was isolated from a human donor with active or convalescent COVID-19. The donor label of this sample is uncertain. This sequence joins TRBV5-1 and TRBJ2-7; 7 positions agree with TRBD1. The sequencing sample was made of peripheral blood. The CDR3, as DNA: TGCGCCAGCAGCTGGGACAGAGAGGTTTACGAGCAGTACTTC. This gives the protein CASSWDREVYEQYF.